This record concerns one T cell receptor beta chain sequence. V lost 3 bases and J lost 2; bases outside the gene matches: 12. CDR1 is SEHNR, CDR2 FQNEAQ, per germline (reference sequence). The CDR3 is 17 residues long. The sample comes from a study of CD8 T cells in Susac syndrome. In blood CD8+ and CD4+ T cells, TCR beta underwent sequencing. Random hexamers served to reverse transcribe roughly 0.5 to 1 ug RNA. TCRdb recomputed calls from the immunoSEQ multiplex PCR reads with MiXCR, one row per CDR3 protein. There are about 25,000 distinct CDR3 sequences in the sample; roughly 92% occur only once, and roughly 0.28% lies in the top ten.

The rearrangement joins TRBV7-9 to TRBJ2-7; 8 bases line up with TRBD2. The sample consisted of CD8+ T cells from PBMCs. This receptor was identified in a human donor in good health. The DNA of the CDR3 is TGTGCCAGCAGCTTCCCCGGTCGGGTCGGGGGGGCCTACGAGCAGTACTTC. Translation: CASSFPGRVGGAYEQYF.